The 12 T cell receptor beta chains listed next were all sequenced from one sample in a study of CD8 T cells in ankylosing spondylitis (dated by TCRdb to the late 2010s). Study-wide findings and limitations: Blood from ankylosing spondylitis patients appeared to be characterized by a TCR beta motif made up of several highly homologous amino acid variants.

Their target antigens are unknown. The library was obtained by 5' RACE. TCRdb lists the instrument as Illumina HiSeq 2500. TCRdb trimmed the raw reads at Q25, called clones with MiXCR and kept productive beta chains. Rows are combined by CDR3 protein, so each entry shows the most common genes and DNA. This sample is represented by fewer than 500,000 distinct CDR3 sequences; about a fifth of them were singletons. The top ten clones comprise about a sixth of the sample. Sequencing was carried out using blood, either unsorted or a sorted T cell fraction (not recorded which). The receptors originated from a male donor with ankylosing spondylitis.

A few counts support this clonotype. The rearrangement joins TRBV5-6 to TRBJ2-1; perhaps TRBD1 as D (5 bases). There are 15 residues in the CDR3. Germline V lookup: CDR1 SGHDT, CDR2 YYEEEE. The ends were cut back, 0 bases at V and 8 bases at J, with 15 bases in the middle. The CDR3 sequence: CASSLGQGIGDEQFF. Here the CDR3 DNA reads TGTGCCAGCAGCTTGGGCCAGGGAATTGGTGATGAGCAGTTCTTC.

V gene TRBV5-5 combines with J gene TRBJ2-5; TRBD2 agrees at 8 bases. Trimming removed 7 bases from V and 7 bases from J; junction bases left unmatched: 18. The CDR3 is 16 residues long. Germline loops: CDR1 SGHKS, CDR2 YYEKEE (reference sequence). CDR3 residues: CASDSGGGSTRVTQYF. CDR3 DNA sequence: TGTGCCAGCGACTCGGGAGGGGGAAGTACAAGAGTGACCCAGTACTTC.

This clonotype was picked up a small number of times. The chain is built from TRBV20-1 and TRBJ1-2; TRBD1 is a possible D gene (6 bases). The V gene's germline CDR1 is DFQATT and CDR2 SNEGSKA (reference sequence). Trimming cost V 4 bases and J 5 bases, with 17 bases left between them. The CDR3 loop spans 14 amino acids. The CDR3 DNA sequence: TGCAGTGCTACCGGGGACACGCCGGGATATGGCTACACCTTC. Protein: CSATGDTPGYGYTF.

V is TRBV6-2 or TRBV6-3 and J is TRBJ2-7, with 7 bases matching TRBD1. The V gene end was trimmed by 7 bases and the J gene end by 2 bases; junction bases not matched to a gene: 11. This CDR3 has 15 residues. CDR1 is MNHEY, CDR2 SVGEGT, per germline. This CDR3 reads CASKTDRALPYEQYF. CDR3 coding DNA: TGTGCCAGCAAAACAGACAGGGCTCTCCCCTACGAGCAGTACTTC.

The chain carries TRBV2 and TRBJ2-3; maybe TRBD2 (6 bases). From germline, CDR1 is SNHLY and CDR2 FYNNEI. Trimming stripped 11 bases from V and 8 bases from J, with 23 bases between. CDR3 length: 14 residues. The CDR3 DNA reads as TGTGCCGGAACATCCCGGGACTTCTGGGGTACGCAGTATTTT. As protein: CAGTSRDFWGTQYF.

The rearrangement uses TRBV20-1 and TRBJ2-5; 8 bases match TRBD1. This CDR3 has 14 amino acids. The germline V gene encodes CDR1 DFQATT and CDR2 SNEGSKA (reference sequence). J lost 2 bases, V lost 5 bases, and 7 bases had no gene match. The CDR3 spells CSAGTGWGQETQYF. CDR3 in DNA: TGCAGTGCTGGGACAGGATGGGGGCAAGAGACCCAGTACTTC.

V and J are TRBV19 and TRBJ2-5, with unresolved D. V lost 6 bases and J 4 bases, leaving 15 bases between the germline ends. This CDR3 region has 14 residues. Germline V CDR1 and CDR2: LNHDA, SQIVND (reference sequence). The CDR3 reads CASSSMRMVETQYF. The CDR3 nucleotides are TGTGCCAGTAGCTCGATGCGGATGGTAGAGACCCAGTACTTC.

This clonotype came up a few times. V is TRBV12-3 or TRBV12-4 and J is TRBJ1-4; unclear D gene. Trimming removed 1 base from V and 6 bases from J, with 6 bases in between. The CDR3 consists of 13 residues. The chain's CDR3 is CASSLGVDEKLFF. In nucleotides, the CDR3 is TGTGCCAGCAGTTTAGGTGTTGATGAAAAACTGTTTTTT.

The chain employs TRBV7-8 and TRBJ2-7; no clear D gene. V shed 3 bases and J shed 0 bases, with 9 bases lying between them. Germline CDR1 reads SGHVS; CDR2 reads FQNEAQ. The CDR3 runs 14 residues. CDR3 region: CASSFGSYSYEQYF. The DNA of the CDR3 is TGTGCCAGCAGCTTCGGGTCATACTCCTACGAGCAGTACTTC.

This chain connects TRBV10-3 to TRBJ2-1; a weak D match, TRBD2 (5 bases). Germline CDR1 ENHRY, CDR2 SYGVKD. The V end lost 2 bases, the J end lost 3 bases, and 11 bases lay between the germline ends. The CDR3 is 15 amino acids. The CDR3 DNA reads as TGTGCCATCAGTGAGCCTAGCACCAGCTACAATGAGCAGTTCTTC. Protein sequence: CAISEPSTSYNEQFF.

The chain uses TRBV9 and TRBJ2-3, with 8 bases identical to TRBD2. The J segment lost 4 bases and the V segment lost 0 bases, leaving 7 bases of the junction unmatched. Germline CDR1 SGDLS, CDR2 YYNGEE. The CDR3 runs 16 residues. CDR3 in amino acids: CASSVAASGSPDTQYF. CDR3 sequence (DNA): TGTGCCAGCAGCGTAGCGGCCAGCGGGAGCCCAGATACGCAGTATTTT.

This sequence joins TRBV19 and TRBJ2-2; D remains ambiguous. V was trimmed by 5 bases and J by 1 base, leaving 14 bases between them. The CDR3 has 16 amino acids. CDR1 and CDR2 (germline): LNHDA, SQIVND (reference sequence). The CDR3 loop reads CASSPLTAVNTGELFF. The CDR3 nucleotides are TGTGCCAGTAGTCCCTTGACGGCGGTGAACACCGGGGAGCTGTTTTTT.